This entry lists 23 T cell receptor beta chains sequenced from one sample in a study of CD8+CD57+ T cells in acquired aplastic anemia (dated by TCRdb to 2016 to 2018). The instrument given in TCRdb is Illumina HiSeq 2000. TCR beta VDJ combination and CDR3 sequence profiling used genomic DNA as the template. In TCRdb, the public reads were trimmed at Q25 with fastp and aligned with MiXCR, with productive beta chains retained. Rows are combined by CDR3 protein, so each entry shows the most common genes and DNA. The sample data list about 150,000 distinct CDR3 sequences, and about 52% of these were observed just once. Over 9.5% of the sample rests with the top ten. Patients chosen for sequencing had shown expansion of CD8+CD57+ cells by flow cytometry. The source material was sorted CD4+, CD8+, or CD8+CD57+ T cells (not recorded which) from PBMCs. These receptor sequences come from a human donor with aplastic anemia.

This chain links TRBV27 with TRBJ2-1, with a weak D call TRBD1 (6 bases). This CDR3 contains 15 residues. Per the germline V gene, CDR1 is MNHEY and CDR2 is SMNVEV (reference sequence). V was clipped by 8 bases and J by 5 bases, with 19 bases between them. The CDR3 spells CASWDYGRGDNEQFF. In nucleotides, the CDR3 is TGTGCCAGCTGGGATTATGGCAGGGGAGACAATGAGCAGTTCTTC.

Comments on this clonotype: A much larger clone sits a single nucleotide away, making a read error possible. The rearrangement uses TRBV11-2 and TRBJ2-5; TRBD2 aligns across 7 bases. This CDR3 spans 16 amino acids. Germline V gene data show CDR1 as SGHAT and CDR2 as FQNNGV. CDR3 in DNA: TGTGCCAGCGGCTTACGGGCCCAGCGGGGCCAAGAGACCCAGTACTTC. As protein: CASGLRAQRGQETQYF.

This clonotype was recorded at least ten times. The CDR3 bases are TGTGCCAGTAGTATTGGGGAGCGAGAGACCCAGTACTTC. This sequence encodes CASSIGERETQYF. The genes are TRBV19 and TRBJ2-5; TRBD2 might be the D (5 bases). Germline loops: CDR1 LNHDA, CDR2 SQIVND (reference sequence). The CDR3 is 13 amino acids. Trimming cost V 3 bases and J 4 bases, with 9 bases left between them.

This clonotype was detected only a few times. The V gene is TRBV4-1, the J gene TRBJ1-2, with a possible D match to TRBD1 (6 bases). CDR1 MGHRA and CDR2 YSYEKL come from the germline V gene. V was clipped by 4 bases and J by 4 bases, with 16 bases between them. The CDR3 loop spans 15 amino acids. CDR3 region: CASSPVGTTIYGYTF. As DNA, the CDR3 is TGCGCCAGCAGCCCCGTAGGGACAACAATCTATGGCTACACCTTC.

The chain has TRBV7-2 and TRBJ2-5; no clear D gene. The CDR3 runs 13 residues. Trimming removed 0 bases from V and 5 bases from J, with 7 bases in between. The V gene's germline CDR1 is SGHTA and CDR2 FQGNSA. The chain's CDR3 is CASSLANGETQYF. Written as DNA, the CDR3 is TGTGCCAGCAGCTTAGCGAACGGGGAGACCCAGTACTTC. Variable domain in full (rest from reference TRBV7-2 and TRBJ2-5): GAGVSQSPSNKVTEKGKDVELRCDPISGHTALYWYRQSLGQGLEFLIYFQGNSAPDKSGLPSDRFSAERTGGSVSTLTIQRTQQEDSAVYLCASSLANGETQYFGPGTRLLVL.

This clonotype was picked up many times. The rearrangement links TRBV7-9 to TRBJ1-1, with TRBD1 identical over 12 bases. The CDR3 sequence is 17 residues long. The V gene end was trimmed by 5 bases and the J gene end by 4 bases; junction bases not matched to a gene: 11. CDR1 is SEHNR, CDR2 FQNEAQ, per germline (reference sequence). CDR3 sequence reads: CASSPAGTGGASTEAFF. DNA for the CDR3: TGTGCCAGCAGCCCGGCCGGGACAGGGGGCGCGAGCACTGAAGCTTTCTTT.

A few counts support this clonotype. This may come from a read error, since a much larger clone is one base off. The chain is built from TRBV6-2 or TRBV6-3 and TRBJ2-7; D not resolved. The ends were cut back, 7 bases at V and 4 bases at J, with 11 bases in the middle. Germline lookup yields CDR1 MNHEY and CDR2 SVGEGT. There are 12 residues in the CDR3. The CDR3 region is CASTAGTYEQYF. The CDR3 DNA follows: TGTGCCAGCACCGCAGGCACGTACGAGCAGTACTTC.

The chain links TRBV12-3 or TRBV12-4 to TRBJ2-1; D ambiguous. There are 16 residues in the CDR3. Trimming shortened V by 4 bases and J by 5 bases, and 18 bases separated the two germline ends. In nucleotides, the CDR3 is TGTGCCAGCAGTTCTAGAAGGGCCCCCCCCCACAATGAGCAGTTCTTC. Protein: CASSSRRAPPHNEQFF.

This clonotype has just a few counts. V gene TRBV7-2 combines with J gene TRBJ2-7, with D hard to call. Germline-derived CDR1 and CDR2 are SGHTA and FQGNSA. The CDR3 covers 13 residues. Trimming pared 4 bases from V and 1 base from J, leaving 8 bases between. The chain's CDR3 is CASSSRGSYEQYF. As DNA, the CDR3 is TGTGCCAGCAGCTCCCGAGGATCCTACGAGCAGTACTTC. Full variable domain (remainder filled in from reference TRBV7-2 and TRBJ2-7): GAGVSQSPSNKVTEKGKDVELRCDPISGHTALYWYRQSLGQGLEFLIYFQGNSAPDKSGLPSDRFSAERTGGSVSTLTIQRTQQEDSAVYLCASSSRGSYEQYFGPGTRLTVT.

The sample holds many counts of this clonotype. The rearrangement joins TRBV7-9 to TRBJ1-4; TRBD1 agrees at 8 bases. In germline, CDR1 is SEHNR, CDR2 FQNEAQ (reference sequence). The CDR3 runs 15 residues. Trimming removed 1 base from V and 6 bases from J; junction bases left unmatched: 4. The CDR3 region has the DNA TGTGCCAGCAGCTTAGTGGAACAGGGGGATGAAAAACTGTTTTTT. The encoded protein is CASSLVEQGDEKLFF.

This clonotype was found many times. The chain carries TRBV29-1 and TRBJ1-4; 9 positions match TRBD1. The CDR3 totals 14 residues. Germline loops: CDR1 SQVTM, CDR2 ANQGSEA. The V segment lost 3 bases and the J segment 10 bases; nucleotides outside the gene matches: 9. CDR3 in amino acids: CSVEGTGRRAKLFF. CDR3 coding DNA: TGCAGCGTTGAGGGGACAGGGCGACGCGCAAAACTGTTTTTT.

This chain connects TRBV30 to TRBJ2-7; 7 positions agree with TRBD1. After removal of 4 bases from V and 2 bases from J, the junction contained 8 bases not matched to a gene. This CDR3 has 14 amino acids. Germline loops: CDR1 GTSNPN, CDR2 SVGIG (reference sequence). Here the CDR3 DNA reads TGTGCCTGGACCCACGGGACAGCAACCTACGAGCAGTACTTC. Translating gives CAWTHGTATYEQYF.

This chain links TRBV29-1 with TRBJ2-1; 8 bases fit TRBD1. CDR1 and CDR2 from the germline V gene are SQVTM and ANQGSEA. The CDR3 runs 16 residues. After removal of 2 bases from V and 0 bases from J, the junction contained 6 bases not matched to a gene. The CDR3 coding sequence is TGCAGCGTTGAACCCAGGGGGCATACCTCCTACAATGAGCAGTTCTTC. The encoded protein is CSVEPRGHTSYNEQFF.

The chain employs TRBV25-1 and TRBJ2-3; 9 bases are shared with TRBD2. Trimming at V came to 6 bases and at J to 1 base, leaving 5 bases not matched to a gene. CDR1 is MGHDK and CDR2 is SYGVNS in the germline V gene. There are 15 residues in the CDR3. The chain's CDR3 is CASSLRGGGTDTQYF. The CDR3 nucleotides read TGTGCCAGCAGCTTGCGGGGGGGCGGCACAGATACGCAGTATTTT. Full variable domain (remainder filled in from reference TRBV25-1 and TRBJ2-3): EADIYQTPRYLVIGTGKKITLECSQTMGHDKMYWYQQDPGMELHLIHYSYGVNSTEKGDLSSESTVSRIRTEHFPLTLESARPSHTSQYLCASSLRGGGTDTQYFGPGTRLTVL.

A word on this clonotype: At one of its ends the junction is not consistent with the germline gene, which may arise from a read error. The rearrangement uses TRBV4-1 and TRBJ2-7; 9 bases map to TRBD2. CDR1 MGHRA and CDR2 YSYEKL come from the germline V gene. This CDR3 has 15 residues. CDR3 bases: TGTGCCAGCAGCCAAGAAGCGGGGGGCTCCTACGAGCAGTACTTC. Encoded protein: CASSQEAGGSYEQYF.

This clonotype was detected ten times or more. This chain links TRBV9 with TRBJ2-7; D gene uncertain. The V gene lost 3 bases and the J gene lost 3 bases, with 13 bases spanning the gap. Germline-derived CDR1 and CDR2 are SGDLS and YYNGEE. The CDR3 is made up of 14 amino acids. CDR3 in amino acids: CASSAGKGGYEQYF. CDR3 bases: TGTGCCAGCAGCGCCGGAAAGGGTGGCTACGAGCAGTACTTC.

The chain couples TRBV5-5 to TRBJ1-6, with a weak D call TRBD1 (5 bases). V lost 2 bases and J lost 9, with 12 bases in between. The germline CDR1 and CDR2 sequences are SGHKS and YYEKEE (reference sequence). CDR3 length equals 14 residues. In nucleotides, the CDR3 is TGTGCCAGCAGCTTTGAAGTAGGGACTTCACCCCTCCACTTT. Residues: CASSFEVGTSPLHF.

This clonotype was observed at least ten times. The CDR3 loop is CASSLFNTEAFF. For the CDR3, the DNA is TGTGCCAGCAGCTTGTTTAACACTGAAGCTTTCTTT. The genes are TRBV5-5 and TRBJ1-1; no firm D call. The CDR3 has 12 amino acids. Germline V lookup: CDR1 SGHKS, CDR2 YYEKEE (reference sequence). The V end lost 1 base, the J end lost 2 bases, and 3 bases lay between the germline ends.

This chain joins TRBV7-9 and TRBJ1-1; the D is unclear. Germline loops: CDR1 SEHNR, CDR2 FQNEAQ (reference sequence). This CDR3 spans 12 amino acids. Deletions cut 6 bases from V and 1 base from J, with 6 bases between. The CDR3 protein is CASSVQNTEAFF. CDR3 DNA sequence: TGTGCCAGCAGTGTACAGAACACTGAAGCTTTCTTT.

This sequence joins TRBV19 and TRBJ2-7, with D possibly being TRBD1 (6 bases). There are 11 residues in the CDR3. V lost 7 bases and J lost 5, with 9 bases in between. Per the germline V gene, CDR1 is LNHDA and CDR2 is SQIVND (reference sequence). The CDR3 DNA reads as TGTGCCAGTACGCAGGGGAACGAGCAGTACTTC. It codes for CASTQGNEQYF.

Note on this clonotype: This may arise from a read error, as a much more abundant clone is one base away. The chain links TRBV19 to TRBJ2-1, with TRBD2 matching 8 bases. CDR3 length equals 17 residues. CDR1 and CDR2 (germline): LNHDA, SQIVND (reference sequence). Trimming took 4 bases from V and 7 from J; bases not matched to a gene: 15. This chain's CDR3 is CASSTMNGGGTPNEQFF. CDR3 bases: TGTGCCAGTAGTACAATGAATGGCGGGGGGACACCAAATGAGCAGTTCTTC.

This clonotype was seen only a few times. The chain joins TRBV10-2 to TRBJ2-1; D might be TRBD2 (6 bases). Trimming cost V 3 bases and J 0 bases, with 9 bases left between them. From germline, CDR1 is WSHSY and CDR2 SAAADI. The CDR3 is 15 amino acids. The CDR3 bases are TGCGCCAGCAGTGATCGGGAGAGCTCCTACAATGAGCAGTTCTTC. This gives the protein CASSDRESSYNEQFF.

The V gene is TRBV19, the J gene TRBJ2-2; D is undetermined. The CDR3 consists of 13 residues. CDR1 and CDR2 from the germline V gene are LNHDA and SQIVND (reference sequence). V was pared by 0 bases and J by 3 bases, with 2 bases between. The CDR3 reads CASSIDYTGELFF. The CDR3 DNA follows: TGTGCCAGTAGTATAGATTACACCGGGGAGCTGTTTTTT.